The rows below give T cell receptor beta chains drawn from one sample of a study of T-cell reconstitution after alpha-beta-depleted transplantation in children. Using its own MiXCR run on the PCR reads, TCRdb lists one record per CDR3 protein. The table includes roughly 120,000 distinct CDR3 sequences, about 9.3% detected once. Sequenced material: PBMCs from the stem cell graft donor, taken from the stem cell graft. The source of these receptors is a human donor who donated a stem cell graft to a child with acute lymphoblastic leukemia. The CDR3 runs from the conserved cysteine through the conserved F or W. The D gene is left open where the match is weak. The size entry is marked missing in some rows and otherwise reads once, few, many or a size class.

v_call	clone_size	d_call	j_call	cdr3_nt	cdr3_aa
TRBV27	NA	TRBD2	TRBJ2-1	TGTGCCAGCAGTTCAACTAGCGGGAGATTGAATGAGCAGTTCTTC	CASSSTSGRLNEQFF
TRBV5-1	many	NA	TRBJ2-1	TGCGCCAGCAGCCCTCGTCAGGGAGTTGTGGATGAGCAGTTCTTC	CASSPRQGVVDEQFF
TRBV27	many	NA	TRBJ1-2	TGTGCCAGCAGTCCTGACAGGAGGCTGAATGGCTACACCTTC	CASSPDRRLNGYTF
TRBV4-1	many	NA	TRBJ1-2	TGCGCCAGCAGCCAAGAACTCCTTGGCTACACCTTC	CASSQELLGYTF
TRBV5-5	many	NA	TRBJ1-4	TGTGCCAGCAGCTTGGGGGTAAATGAAAAACTGTTTTTT	CASSLGVNEKLFF
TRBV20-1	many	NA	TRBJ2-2	TGCAGTGCTAGACAGGCTGGAGCCTTTACCGGGGAGCTGTTTTTT	CSARQAGAFTGELFF
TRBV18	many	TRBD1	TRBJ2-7	TGTGCCAGCTCACCTCGACAGGGTGCCTACGAGCAGTACTTC	CASSPRQGAYEQYF
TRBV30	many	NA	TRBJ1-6	TGTGCCTGGAGTGTTGGAATACCGAAGAATTCACCCCTCCACTTT	CAWSVGIPKNSPLHF
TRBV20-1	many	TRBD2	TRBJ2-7	TGCAGTGCTAGTTTTGGAGCGGGAGCCTACGAGCAGTACTTC	CSASFGAGAYEQYF
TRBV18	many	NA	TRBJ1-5	TGTGCCAGCAGCCCTGGGAGGAATCAGCCCCAGCATTTT	CASSPGRNQPQHF
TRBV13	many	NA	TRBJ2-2	TGTGCCAGCAGCTTCAGCTGGGGGCAGCTGTTTTTT	CASSFSWGQLFF
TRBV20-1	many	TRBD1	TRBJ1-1	TGCAGTGCTCGCCGGGACAGGGGTGGGCCCTTTAACACTGAAGCTTTCTTT	CSARRDRGGPFNTEAFF
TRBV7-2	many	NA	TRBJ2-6	TGTGCCAGCAGCTTATTCCTCCACACTGGGGCCAACGTCCTGACTTTC	CASSLFLHTGANVLTF
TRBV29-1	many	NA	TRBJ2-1	TGCAGCGTTCTAGGGGGGAGCTCCTACAATGAGCAGTTCTTC	CSVLGGSSYNEQFF
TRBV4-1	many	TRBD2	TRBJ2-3	TGCGCCAGCAGCCAAAAAATAGCGGGGGGCACAGATACGCAGTATTTT	CASSQKIAGGTDTQYF
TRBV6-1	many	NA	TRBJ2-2	TGTGCCAGCAGTGAAGCGCGGAACTCCCTGGGGACCGGGGAGCTGTTTTTT	CASSEARNSLGTGELFF
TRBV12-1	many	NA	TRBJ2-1	TGTGCCAGCAGCTTTGGTCCGAGGAGCGGGAGCGACAATGAGCAGTTCTTC	CASSFGPRSGSDNEQFF
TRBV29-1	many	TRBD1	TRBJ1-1	TGCAGCGTCCAGGGGGGCACTGAAGCTTTCTTT	CSVQGGTEAFF
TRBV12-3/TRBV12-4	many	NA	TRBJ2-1	TGTGCCAGCAGCCTCCAGCGAAACTACAATGAGCAGTTCTTC	CASSLQRNYNEQFF
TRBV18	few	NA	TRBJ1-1	TGTGCCAGCTCACCGGGGAACAGGGCCGGGAACACTGAAGCTTTCTTT	CASSPGNRAGNTEAFF
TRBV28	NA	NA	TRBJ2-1	TGTGCCAGCAGCCCCGGACTCGCGTGCTCCTACAATGAGCAGTTCTTC	CASSPGLACSYNEQFF
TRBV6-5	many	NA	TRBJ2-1	TGTGCCAGCAGTCGGGACCATCCGACCTACAATGAGCAGTTCTTC	CASSRDHPTYNEQFF
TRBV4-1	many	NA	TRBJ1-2	TGCGCCAGCAGCCAACGACCCCCTCGCCCGTTAATCTATGGCTACACCTTC	CASSQRPPRPLIYGYTF
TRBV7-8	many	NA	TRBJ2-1	TGTGCCAGCAGCTTAGTGGGGGCAGGGCAACAGTTCTTC	CASSLVGAGQQFF
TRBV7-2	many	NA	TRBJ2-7	TGTGCCAGCAGCTTAGACAGGGTCTACGAGCAGTACTTC	CASSLDRVYEQYF
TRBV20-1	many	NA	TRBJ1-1	TGCAGTGCTAGAGGACTGATTCACAGGGTGCTTACCGAAGCTTTCTTT	CSARGLIHRVLTEAFF
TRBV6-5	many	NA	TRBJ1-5	TGTGCCAGCAGTATCGGGGTCAATCAGCCCCAGCATTTT	CASSIGVNQPQHF
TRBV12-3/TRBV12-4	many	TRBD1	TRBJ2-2	TGTGCCAGCAGTCCAGACAGGGGGGACACCGGGGAGCTGTTTTTT	CASSPDRGDTGELFF
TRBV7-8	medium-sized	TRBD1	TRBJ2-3	TGTGCCAGCAGCCAACAAGGGGGCTTCTCGCAGTATTTT	CASSQQGGFSQYF
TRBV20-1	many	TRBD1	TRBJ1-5	TGCAGTGCCCCCAACGACAGGGACGGCAATCAGCCCCAGCATTTT	CSAPNDRDGNQPQHF
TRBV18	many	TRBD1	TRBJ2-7	TGTGCCAGCTCCCCCACCCCCGACAGGGTTATAGAGCAGTACTTC	CASSPTPDRVIEQYF
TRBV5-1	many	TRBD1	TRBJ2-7	TGCGCCAGCAGTTACGGACAGGGCAAGACCTACGAGCAGTACTTC	CASSYGQGKTYEQYF
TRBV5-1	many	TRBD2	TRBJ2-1	TGCGCCAGCAGCAACCTAGCGGGGGGGCCCTACAATGAGCAGTTCTTC	CASSNLAGGPYNEQFF
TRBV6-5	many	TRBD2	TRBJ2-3	TGTGCCAGCACTTGGACTAGCGGGACAGATACGCAGTATTTT	CASTWTSGTDTQYF
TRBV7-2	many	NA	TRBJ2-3	TGTGCCAGCAGCTTAGCTCAGTATGGGGATACGCAGTATTTT	CASSLAQYGDTQYF